Each of the 4 T cell receptor beta chains below was sequenced from the same sample in a study of T cells in tumors after PD-1 blockade. TCRdb's table, derived via immunoSEQ multiplex PCR, lists solely in-frame clones and lacks some. The sample has 50,000 or so clones; 79% are singletons. This sample comprised PBMCs, obtained before anti-PD-1 treatment. All receptors come from a human donor with basal cell carcinoma.

This clone came up a few times. V usage is TRBV19 and J usage is TRBJ2-1, with TRBD2 matching 8 bases. The CDR3 contains 12 residues. Germline lookup yields CDR1 LNHDA and CDR2 SQIVND (reference sequence). The trim removed 6 bases at V and 10 bases at J, leaving 5 bases unmatched. CDR3 bases: TGTGCCAGTAGGGACGGGAGGGACGAGCAGTTCTTC. Translating gives CASRDGRDEQFF.

This clone was recorded only once. The chain couples TRBV7-2 to TRBJ2-3, with 8 bases that match TRBD1. Germline V gene lookup returns CDR1 SGHTA and CDR2 FQGNSA. The CDR3 sequence is 15 residues long. Losses at the gene ends were 5 bases for V and 2 bases for J; bases not matched to a gene: 6. The DNA of the CDR3 is TGTGCCAGCAGCGTAGAGGACAGGGTCACAGATACGCAGTATTTT. Protein product: CASSVEDRVTDTQYF.

The genes are TRBV5-1 and TRBJ2-7; D uncertain. CDR1 is SGHRS, CDR2 YFSETQ, per germline. CDR3 length equals 15 residues. The V end lost 2 bases, the J end lost 1 base, and 13 bases lay between the germline ends. Here the CDR3 DNA reads TGCGCCAGCAGCTTAATTGGCGGTGGGTCCTACGAGCAGTACTTC. Amino acids: CASSLIGGGSYEQYF.

The CDR3 sequence is CASSRGLAGGNTGELFF. CDR3 in DNA: TGTGCCAGCAGTAGGGGACTAGCGGGAGGGAACACCGGGGAGCTGTTTTTT. This chain connects TRBV28 to TRBJ2-2; 15 bases align to TRBD2. V lost 5 bases, J lost 1 base, and 2 bases stayed unmatched. The CDR3 has 17 amino acids. Per the germline V gene, CDR1 is MDHEN and CDR2 is SYDVKM.